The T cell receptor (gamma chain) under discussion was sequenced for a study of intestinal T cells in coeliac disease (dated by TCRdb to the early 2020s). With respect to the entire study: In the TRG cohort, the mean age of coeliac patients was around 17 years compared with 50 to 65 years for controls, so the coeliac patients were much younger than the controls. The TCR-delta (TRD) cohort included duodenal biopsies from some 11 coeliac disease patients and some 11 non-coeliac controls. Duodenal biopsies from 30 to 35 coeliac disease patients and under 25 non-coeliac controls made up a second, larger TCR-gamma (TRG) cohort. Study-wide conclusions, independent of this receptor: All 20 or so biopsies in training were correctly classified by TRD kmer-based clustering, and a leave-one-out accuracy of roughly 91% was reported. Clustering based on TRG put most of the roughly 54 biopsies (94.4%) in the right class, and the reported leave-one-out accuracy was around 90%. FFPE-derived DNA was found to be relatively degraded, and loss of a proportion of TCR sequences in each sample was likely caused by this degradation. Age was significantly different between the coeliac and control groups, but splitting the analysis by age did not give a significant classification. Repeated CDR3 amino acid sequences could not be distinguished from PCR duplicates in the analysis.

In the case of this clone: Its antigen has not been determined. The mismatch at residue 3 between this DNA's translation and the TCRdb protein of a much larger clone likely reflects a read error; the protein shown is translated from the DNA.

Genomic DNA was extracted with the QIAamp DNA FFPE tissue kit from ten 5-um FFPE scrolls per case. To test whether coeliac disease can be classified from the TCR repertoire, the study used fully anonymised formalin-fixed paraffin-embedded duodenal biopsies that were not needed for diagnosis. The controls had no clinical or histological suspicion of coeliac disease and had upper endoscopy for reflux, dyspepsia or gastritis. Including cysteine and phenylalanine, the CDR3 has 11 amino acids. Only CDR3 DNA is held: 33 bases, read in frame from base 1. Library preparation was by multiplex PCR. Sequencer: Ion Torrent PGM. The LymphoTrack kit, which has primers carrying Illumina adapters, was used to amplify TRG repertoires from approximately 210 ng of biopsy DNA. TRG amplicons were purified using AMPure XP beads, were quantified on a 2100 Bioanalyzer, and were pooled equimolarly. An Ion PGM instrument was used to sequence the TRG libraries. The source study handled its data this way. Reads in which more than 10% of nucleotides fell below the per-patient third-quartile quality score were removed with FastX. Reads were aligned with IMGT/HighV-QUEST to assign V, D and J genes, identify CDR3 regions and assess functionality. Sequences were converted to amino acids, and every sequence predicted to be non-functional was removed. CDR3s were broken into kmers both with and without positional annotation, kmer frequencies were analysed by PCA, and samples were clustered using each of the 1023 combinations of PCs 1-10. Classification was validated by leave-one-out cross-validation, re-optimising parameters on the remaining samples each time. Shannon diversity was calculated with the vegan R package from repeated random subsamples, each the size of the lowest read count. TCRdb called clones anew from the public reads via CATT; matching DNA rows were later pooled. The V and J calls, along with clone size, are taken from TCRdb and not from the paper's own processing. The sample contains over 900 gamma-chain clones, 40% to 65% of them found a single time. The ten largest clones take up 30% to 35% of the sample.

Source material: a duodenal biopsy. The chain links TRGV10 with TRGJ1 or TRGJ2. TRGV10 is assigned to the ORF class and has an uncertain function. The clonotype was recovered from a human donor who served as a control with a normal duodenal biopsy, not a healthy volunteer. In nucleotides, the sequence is TGTGCTGTGTGGGGTAGCTCTAAGAAACTCTTT. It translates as CAVWGSSKKLF.